The 23 T cell receptor beta chains given below trace back to one sample, sequenced in a study of blood T cell repertoires in COVID-19. Profiled with immunoSEQ multiplex PCR; TCRdb holds only in-frame clones, not every one. The data show roughly 250,000 clones, approximately 88% seen once. The source material was PBMCs or T cells enriched from blood (not recorded which). The receptors stem from a woman aged 30 to 39 with acute COVID-19.

The chain carries TRBV3-1 (or the pseudogene TRBV3-2) and TRBJ2-2; 8 bases align to TRBD1. The CDR3 spans 14 residues. Trimming cost V 8 bases and J 5 bases; bases outside gene matches: 7. CDR1 is LGHDT, CDR2 YNNKEL, per germline (reference sequence). The CDR3 nucleotides are TGTGCCAGCGTGGGACAGGTCGCGACCGGGGAGCTGTTTTTT. Its translation: CASVGQVATGELFF.

The chain carries TRBV19 and TRBJ1-1; D is unresolved. The V gene lost 6 bases and the J gene lost 4 bases, with 12 bases spanning the gap. This CDR3 region has 13 residues. Germline lookup yields CDR1 LNHDA and CDR2 SQIVND (reference sequence). The CDR3 spells CASSESTSTEAFF. In DNA form, the CDR3 reads TGTGCCAGTAGCGAGTCCACGAGCACTGAAGCTTTCTTT.

The rearrangement uses TRBV19 and TRBJ1-6, with D hard to call. The ends were cut back, 5 bases at V and 6 bases at J, with 14 bases in the middle. The CDR3 runs to 15 residues. Per the germline V gene, CDR1 is LNHDA and CDR2 is SQIVND (reference sequence). CDR3 sequence (DNA): TGTGCCAGTAGTCCTGGAGCTCTCGGTAATTCACCCCTCCACTTT. Translating it yields CASSPGALGNSPLHF. Filled out from reference TRBV19 and TRBJ1-6, the complete variable domain reads DGGITQSPKYLFRKEGQNVTLSCEQNLNHDAMYWYRQDPGQGLRLIYYSQIVNDFQKGDIAEGYSVSREKKESFPLTVTSAQKNPTAFYLCASSPGALGNSPLHFGNGTRLTVT.

This clone has just a few counts. CDR3 nucleotide sequence: TGCGCCAGCAGCGATATCCGGCAGGGCCCAAAATCCTCTGGGGCCAACGTCCTGACTTTC. Translating gives CASSDIRQGPKSSGANVLTF. This sequence joins TRBV5-1 and TRBJ2-6, with D maybe TRBD1 (5 bases). V was cut by 4 bases and J by 0 bases, with 23 bases left in between. CDR1 is SGHRS and CDR2 is YFSETQ in the germline V gene. The CDR3 loop spans 20 amino acids.

The chain has TRBV2 and TRBJ1-5, with a weak D call TRBD1 (5 bases). Trimming took 2 bases from V and 2 from J, leaving 16 bases between them. Germline CDR1 is SNHLY and CDR2 is FYNNEI. This CDR3 comprises 17 residues. The CDR3 sequence is CASSEQGGGVGNQPQHF. CDR3 nucleotide sequence: TGTGCCAGCAGTGAACAGGGCGGCGGGGTGGGCAATCAGCCCCAGCATTTT.

This rearrangement joins TRBV30 to TRBJ1-2; D is undetermined. The germline CDR1 and CDR2 sequences are GTSNPN and SVGIG (reference sequence). V was clipped by 3 bases and J by 2 bases, with 4 bases between them. This CDR3 is 11 amino acids long. For the CDR3, the DNA is TGTGCCTGGAGGGAGAACTATGGCTACACCTTC. It codes for CAWRENYGYTF. Combining the CDR3 with reference TRBV30 and TRBJ1-2 gives the whole variable domain SQTIHQWPATLVQPVGSPLSLECTVEGTSNPNLYWYRQAAGRGLQLLFYSVGIGQISSEVPQNLSASRPQDRQFILSSKKLLLSDSGFYLCAWRENYGYTFGSGTRLTVV.

The rearrangement uses TRBV5-1 and TRBJ1-2, with 12 bases lining up with TRBD1. Germline V gene data show CDR1 as SGHRS and CDR2 as YFSETQ. This CDR3 region has 14 residues. The trim removed 3 bases at V and 6 bases at J, leaving 3 bases unmatched. CDR3 sequence reads: CASSSGTGGDGYTF. CDR3 DNA: TGCGCCAGCAGCTCCGGGACAGGGGGCGATGGCTACACCTTC.

In its sample, this clone was seen once. The chain couples TRBV3-1 (or the pseudogene TRBV3-2) to TRBJ1-6, with 7 bases identical to TRBD1. This CDR3 has 14 amino acids. Unmatched junction bases numbered 8, after V lost 1 base and J lost 14 bases. Germline CDR1 and CDR2: LGHDT and YNNKEL (reference sequence). The CDR3 coding sequence is TGTGCCAGCAGCCAAGGCAGGGGGAGAAAGGCCCTCCACTTT. Its translation is CASSQGRGRKALHF.

V is TRBV19 and J is TRBJ1-6, with 9 bases that match TRBD1. Germline-derived CDR1 and CDR2 are LNHDA and SQIVND (reference sequence). This CDR3 has 15 amino acids. Trimming at V came to 6 bases and at J to 4 bases, leaving 4 bases not matched to a gene. The CDR3 reads CASRSGTGYNSPLHF. CDR3 DNA sequence: TGTGCCAGTAGATCCGGGACAGGGTATAATTCACCCCTCCACTTT.

The rearrangement joins TRBV4-1 to TRBJ1-6, with a weak D call TRBD1 (6 bases). From germline, CDR1 is MGHRA and CDR2 YSYEKL. The CDR3 has 16 residues. Trimming cost V 3 bases and J 8 bases, with 17 bases left between them. CDR3 protein: CASSQFPRGRDSPLHF. The CDR3, as DNA: TGCGCCAGCAGCCAGTTCCCCAGGGGTAGAGATTCACCCCTCCACTTT.

The rearrangement joins TRBV5-1 to TRBJ1-6; no definite D call. This CDR3 contains 12 residues. Germline CDR1 SGHRS, CDR2 YFSETQ. Deletions cut 2 bases from V and 8 bases from J, with 5 bases between. Here the CDR3 DNA reads TGCGCCAGCAGCTTAGGAGATTCACCCCTCCACTTT. It encodes CASSLGDSPLHF.

The chain combines TRBV19 with TRBJ2-7; D unresolved. This CDR3 comprises 13 residues. Deletions cut 5 bases from V and 3 bases from J, with 11 bases between. Per germline, CDR1 LNHDA and CDR2 SQIVND (reference sequence). The CDR3 nucleotides read TGTGCCAGTAGTCTGAGCCTCCTCTACGAGCAGTACTTC. This sequence encodes CASSLSLLYEQYF.

The V call is TRBV27, the J call TRBJ2-1; TRBD2 matches at 11 bases. The germline gives CDR1 MNHEY, CDR2 SMNVEV (reference sequence). CDR3 length: 17 amino acids. The junction had 14 bases not matched to a gene; V was cut back by 5 bases and J by 8 bases. CDR3 coding DNA: TGTGCCAGCAGTCCCATTCGGGGTAGCGGGGGGGCTGATGAGCAGTTCTTC. It encodes CASSPIRGSGGADEQFF.

J is TRBJ2-5 and V is TRBV27; perhaps TRBD2 as D (5 bases). CDR1 is MNHEY and CDR2 is SMNVEV in the germline V gene (reference sequence). Trimming left V 6 bases short and J 2 bases short, with 13 bases between. CDR3 length equals 14 residues. The CDR3 spells CASRVGVLQETQYF. Here the CDR3 DNA reads TGTGCCAGCAGGGTCGGGGTGCTACAAGAGACCCAGTACTTC.

The chain has TRBV5-6 and TRBJ2-7; D might be TRBD2 (6 bases). The V end was cut by 4 bases, the J end by 7 bases, with 12 bases between. Germline loops: CDR1 SGHDT, CDR2 YYEEEE. This CDR3 has 12 amino acids. As DNA, the CDR3 is TGTGCCAGCAGCCCCGGAGGGAGTGAGCAGTACTTC. Protein product: CASSPGGSEQYF.

This clone showed up just once. The chain uses TRBV2 and TRBJ2-7, with 9 positions matching TRBD1. Germline V gives CDR1 SNHLY, CDR2 FYNNEI. The junction had 9 bases not matched to a gene; V was cut back by 6 bases and J by 6 bases. This CDR3 has 14 residues. The CDR3 is CASSPGTGSGEQYF. The CDR3 coding sequence is TGTGCCAGCAGCCCCGGGACAGGGTCGGGCGAGCAGTACTTC.

CDR3 residues: CASSAQFSTNEKLFF. CDR3 DNA sequence: TGTGCCAGCAGTGCACAGTTTTCAACTAATGAAAAACTGTTTTTT. The chain links TRBV2 to TRBJ1-4; no definite D call. This CDR3 region has 15 residues. V was trimmed by 4 bases and J by 0 bases, leaving 9 bases between them. CDR1 and CDR2 (germline): SNHLY, FYNNEI. The full variable domain, its missing parts supplied by reference TRBV2 and TRBJ1-4, is EPEVTQTPSHQVTQMGQEVILRCVPISNHLYFYWYRQILGQKVEFLVSFYNNEISEKSEIFDDQFSVERPDGSNFTLKIRSTKLEDSAMYFCASSAQFSTNEKLFFGSGTQLSVL.

The CDR3 reads CASSENQGDTYEQYF. CDR3 nucleotide sequence: TGTGCCAGCAGTGAAAACCAGGGGGATACCTACGAGCAGTACTTC. The chain is built from TRBV2 and TRBJ2-7; 7 positions agree with TRBD1. Germline CDR1 is SNHLY and CDR2 is FYNNEI. The J segment lost 2 bases and the V segment lost 2 bases, leaving 6 bases of the junction unmatched. This CDR3 contains 15 residues.

For the CDR3, the DNA is TGTGCCAGCAGTGGGGGGGGCGGAAACACCATATATTTT. Its protein product is CASSGGGGNTIYF. V gene TRBV7-8 combines with J gene TRBJ1-3, with a possible D match to TRBD1 (6 bases). The germline V and J ends were trimmed by 6 bases and 4 bases, with 10 bases remaining between them. Germline V gives CDR1 SGHVS, CDR2 FQNEAQ. CDR3 length: 13 amino acids.

The chain carries TRBV4-1 and TRBJ1-5; unclear D gene. The ends were cut back, 3 bases at V and 0 bases at J, with 9 bases in the middle. Germline V CDR1 and CDR2: MGHRA, YSYEKL. The CDR3 loop spans 15 amino acids. CDR3 in amino acids: CASSQRYFSNQPQHF. Here the CDR3 DNA reads TGCGCCAGCAGCCAGCGGTATTTTAGCAATCAGCCCCAGCATTTT.

This chain joins TRBV18 and TRBJ1-3; D remains unclear. CDR3 size: 16 residues. V lost 1 base and J 4 bases, leaving 14 bases between the germline ends. CDR1 and CDR2 (germline): KGHSH, LQKENI. The DNA of the CDR3 is TGTGCCAGCTCACCACAACTGAGGGCTGGCGGAAACACCATATATTTT. This sequence encodes CASSPQLRAGGNTIYF.

The chain employs TRBV27 and TRBJ2-7; tentatively, D is TRBD2 (6 bases). Trimming pared 4 bases from V and 7 bases from J, leaving 8 bases between. Per the germline V gene, CDR1 is MNHEY and CDR2 is SMNVEV (reference sequence). CDR3 length: 11 residues. The CDR3 DNA follows: TGTGCCAGCAGTTCCGGGGGTGAGCAGTACTTC. Protein: CASSSGGEQYF.

This chain connects TRBV18 to TRBJ2-2, with 7 nucleotides matching TRBD1. The CDR3 is 19 residues long. Germline V gene sequence: CDR1 KGHSH, CDR2 LQKENI. With V trimmed by 4 bases and J by 0 bases, 14 bases remained unmatched. In DNA, the CDR3 is TGTGCCAGCTCACTACGGGACAGTCCGTTGGGTTCGAACACCGGGGAGCTGTTTTTT. Encoded protein: CASSLRDSPLGSNTGELFF.